These 5 T cell receptor beta chains were sequenced from one sample in a study of blood T cell repertoires in COVID-19. TCRdb's copy holds only in-frame clones and misses some; the assay was immunoSEQ multiplex PCR. The data hold about 260,000 clones, with about 80% observed a single time. The sample consisted of peripheral blood. The receptors originated from a woman of 80 years or more with acute or convalescent COVID-19.

The V call is TRBV7-9, the J call TRBJ1-1, with D uncertain. V shed 2 bases and J shed 1 base, with 8 bases lying between them. CDR3 length equals 14 residues. The germline gives CDR1 SEHNR, CDR2 FQNEAQ (reference sequence). CDR3 coding DNA: TGTGCCAGCAGCTTATTTGCAGGGAACACTGAAGCTTTCTTT. This gives the protein CASSLFAGNTEAFF.

This clone has only one observation. This chain links TRBV19 with TRBJ1-2; 9 bases map to TRBD1. Germline CDR1 reads LNHDA; CDR2 reads SQIVND (reference sequence). The CDR3 runs 14 residues. The V segment lost 6 bases and the J segment 5 bases; nucleotides outside the gene matches: 7. CDR3 DNA: TGTGCCAGTAGCCCCCGGGACAGGGTTTATGGCTACACCTTC. It codes for CASSPRDRVYGYTF.

The rearrangement links TRBV2 to TRBJ2-7; 14 bases line up with TRBD2. The V gene end was trimmed by 3 bases and the J gene end by 3 bases; junction bases not matched to a gene: 7. Germline lookup yields CDR1 SNHLY and CDR2 FYNNEI. There are 17 residues in the CDR3. The CDR3 loop is CASSDGLAGGVNYEQYF. CDR3 in DNA: TGTGCCAGCAGTGATGGACTAGCGGGGGGAGTCAACTACGAGCAGTACTTC.

This chain links TRBV2 with TRBJ1-5; 7 nucleotides match TRBD1. CDR1 is SNHLY, CDR2 FYNNEI, per germline. J was trimmed by 1 base and V by 7 bases; bases with no gene match: 4. CDR3 length: 14 residues. The CDR3 DNA reads as TGTGCCAGCAACGACAGGGCAAGCAATCAGCCCCAGCATTTT. This codes for CASNDRASNQPQHF.

The gene calls are TRBV3-1 (or the pseudogene TRBV3-2) and TRBJ1-4; 11 nucleotides line up with TRBD1. Germline values: CDR1 LGHDT, CDR2 YNNKEL (reference sequence). J was trimmed by 8 bases and V by 5 bases; bases with no gene match: 4. This CDR3 has 14 amino acids. This CDR3 reads CASSTRDRGEKLFF. CDR3 in DNA: TGTGCCAGCAGCACCCGGGACAGGGGGGAAAAACTGTTTTTT.